This entry lists 8 T cell receptor beta chains sequenced from one sample in a study of OX40 agonist ivuxolimab in advanced cancers. Sequencing used immunoSEQ multiplex PCR; TCRdb keeps in-frame clones, though not all of them. The top ten clones hold about 0.63% of a sample with approximately 82,000 clones, 92% of them seen once. The sample here was CD4+ or CD8+ T cells sorted from blood, taken in a trial of the OX40 agonist ivuxolimab. The source of these receptors is an adult with an advanced solid tumor such as melanoma, head and neck, liver or kidney cancer.

This sequence joins TRBV6-5 and TRBJ1-2; 8 bases align to TRBD1. The CDR3 loop spans 13 amino acids. Germline V gives CDR1 MNHEY, CDR2 SVGAGI. Trimming took 5 bases from V and 8 from J; bases not matched to a gene: 7. The CDR3 loop is CASSRQGISGYTF. Here the CDR3 DNA reads TGTGCCAGCAGTAGACAGGGGATAAGCGGCTACACCTTC.

This chain joins TRBV7-8 and TRBJ2-5; 10 positions agree with TRBD1. V lost 1 base to trimming and J lost 0 bases; unmatched junction nucleotides: 11. Germline lookup yields CDR1 SGHVS and CDR2 FQNEAQ. This CDR3 has 19 amino acids. The CDR3 DNA sequence: TGTGCCAGCAGCTTAGGAAGGTCGGGACAGGGGAAATACCAAGAGACCCAGTACTTC. It specifies CASSLGRSGQGKYQETQYF.

This chain uses TRBV11-2 with TRBJ2-1, with 12 bases matching TRBD2. The CDR3 sequence is 18 residues long. The V gene end was trimmed by 1 base and the J gene end by 5 bases; junction bases not matched to a gene: 9. Germline CDR1 and CDR2: SGHAT and FQNNGV. The CDR3 region has the DNA TGTGCCAGCAGCTTAGGAATCCCGGGACTAGCGGGCAACAATGAGCAGTTCTTC. This codes for CASSLGIPGLAGNNEQFF.

This clone was seen just once. The chain carries TRBV5-1 and TRBJ2-3; D is perhaps TRBD1 (6 bases). CDR3 length: 14 amino acids. V was trimmed by 0 bases and J by 8 bases, leaving 13 bases between them. Germline lookup yields CDR1 SGHRS and CDR2 YFSETQ. The CDR3 region has the DNA TGCGCCAGCAGCTTGGAGACAGGAGGAGGTACGCAGTATTTT. It yields the protein CASSLETGGGTQYF.

The chain has TRBV30 and TRBJ1-5; D not resolved. V was cut by 0 bases and J by 1 base, with 10 bases left in between. The CDR3 spans 15 residues. Per the germline V gene, CDR1 is GTSNPN and CDR2 is SVGIG (reference sequence). The CDR3 protein is CAWSVLGDSNQPQHF. The CDR3, as DNA: TGTGCCTGGAGTGTACTAGGAGACAGCAATCAGCCCCAGCATTTT.

This rearrangement joins TRBV9 to TRBJ2-3; TRBD2 matches at 7 bases. CDR1 is SGDLS, CDR2 YYNGEE, per germline. The CDR3 extends over 15 amino acids. With 4 bases clipped from V and 5 bases from J, the junction kept 10 bases outside the gene matches. CDR3 coding DNA: TGTGCCAGCAGCCGAGAGCTGGGGGGGAGAGATACGCAGTATTTT. It specifies CASSRELGGRDTQYF.

This sequence joins TRBV27 and TRBJ2-5; TRBD1 aligns across 8 bases. This CDR3 is 16 amino acids long. Germline V gene lookup returns CDR1 MNHEY and CDR2 SMNVEV (reference sequence). Germline trimming cut 4 bases from V and 3 bases from J; bases unmatched to any gene: 10. The CDR3 DNA reads TGTGCCAGCAGTTCCGGGACAGGATCCCCTGAAGAGACCCAGTACTTC. Amino acids: CASSSGTGSPEETQYF.

This clone came up a few times. The V gene is TRBV10-1, the J gene TRBJ2-7; D unresolved. The CDR3 is 13 residues long. Germline V gene lookup returns CDR1 WNHNN and CDR2 SYGVQD (reference sequence). Between the trimmed V and J ends, which lost 0 bases and 3 bases, there was a span of 6 bases. The DNA of the CDR3 is TGCGCCAGCAGTGAGTCAACACACTACGAGCAGTACTTC. Amino acids: CASSESTHYEQYF.